The 29 T cell receptor beta chains in this list originate from one sample, sequenced in a study of somatic reversion in DOCK8 deficiency. TRB libraries came from one-step amplicon PCR on approximately 100 ng genomic DNA with EuroClonality-NGS primers. TCRdb reprocessed the multiplex PCR reads via MiXCR and lists one record per CDR3 protein. This table has 1,000 to 1,500 distinct CDR3 sequences, around 27% appearing once. Sequenced input: peripheral blood. These TCRs come from a human donor with DOCK8 deficiency.

A few counts support this clonotype. The genes are TRBV5-1 and TRBJ1-2, with D perhaps TRBD1 (5 bases). Germline-derived CDR1 and CDR2 are SGHRS and YFSETQ. The CDR3 is made up of 13 amino acids. The V end was cut by 0 bases, the J end by 8 bases, with 11 bases between. CDR3 DNA sequence: TGCGCCAGCAGCTTGGACGGGGCAGGAGGCTACACCTTC. Protein sequence: CASSLDGAGGYTF.

This chain joins TRBV4-3 and TRBJ2-1; 8 nucleotides match TRBD2. Germline V gene lookup returns CDR1 LGHNA and CDR2 YSLEER. The CDR3 is made up of 15 amino acids. J was trimmed by 0 bases and V by 4 bases; bases with no gene match: 2. The CDR3 coding sequence is TGCGCCAGCAGCCCCGGGACTAGCTCCTACAATGAGCAGTTCTTC. It encodes CASSPGTSSYNEQFF.

This clonotype was recorded at least ten times. The chain recombines TRBV6-1 with TRBJ1-1; D gene unclear. The CDR3 length is 9 residues. Per the germline V gene, CDR1 is MNHNS and CDR2 is SASEGT. Trimming took off 8 bases at V and 6 bases at J, with 4 bases between the two ends. CDR3 in DNA: TGTGCCAGCCGATCTGAAGCTTTCTTT. Amino acids: CASRSEAFF.

The V call is TRBV20-1, the J call TRBJ2-6; D perhaps matches TRBD2 (5 bases). Between the trimmed V and J ends, which lost 6 bases and 1 base, there was a span of 19 bases. This CDR3 region has 17 residues. Per the germline V gene, CDR1 is DFQATT and CDR2 is SNEGSKA (reference sequence). CDR3 DNA: TGCAGTGCCCCTACTTCGACGGGGAAGTCTGGGGCCAACGTCCTGACTTTC. Residues: CSAPTSTGKSGANVLTF.

This clonotype is deemed medium-sized. This rearrangement joins TRBV7-8 to TRBJ1-4; no reliable D call. CDR1 SGHVS and CDR2 FQNEAQ come from the germline V gene. The V gene lost 4 bases and the J gene lost 7 bases, with 4 bases spanning the gap. The CDR3 length is 11 residues. CDR3 residues: CASSSGEKLFF. The DNA for the CDR3 is TGTGCCAGCAGCTCGGGTGAAAAACTGTTTTTT.

This chain connects TRBV20-1 to TRBJ1-2; D is uncertain. The germline V and J ends were trimmed by 3 bases and 10 bases, with 12 bases remaining between them. The germline V gene has CDR1 DFQATT and CDR2 SNEGSKA (reference sequence). CDR3 size: 11 residues. As DNA, the CDR3 is TGCAGTGCTAGGGGAGACCCTATCTACACCTTC. Translated, it gives CSARGDPIYTF.

By share of the sample, this clonotype is medium-sized (0.01 to 0.1%). J is TRBJ1-1 and V is TRBV2, with D maybe TRBD1 (6 bases). The CDR3 spans 13 residues. Germline values: CDR1 SNHLY, CDR2 FYNNEI. Deletions cut 6 bases from V and 4 bases from J, with 12 bases between. The CDR3 DNA sequence: TGTGCCAGCAGAGAGGGGGGCGGCACTGAAGCTTTCTTT. Its protein product is CASREGGGTEAFF.

V gene TRBV20-1 combines with J gene TRBJ2-7, with TRBD2 matching 10 bases. Germline CDR1 is DFQATT and CDR2 is SNEGSKA (reference sequence). V was clipped by 7 bases and J by 5 bases; unmatched bases: 11. The CDR3 covers 14 residues. The CDR3 reads CSVVTSGQNDEQYF. Here the CDR3 DNA reads TGCAGTGTCGTGACTAGCGGGCAAAACGACGAGCAGTACTTC.

As for this clonotype: It may be a read error: a sequence one base away is much more abundant. J is TRBJ1-1 and V is TRBV4-1; D gene unclear. This CDR3 contains 14 residues. Germline V gene lookup returns CDR1 MGHRA and CDR2 YSYEKL. Trimming shortened V by 8 bases and J by 6 bases, and 19 bases separated the two germline ends. For the CDR3, the DNA is TGCGCCAGCGGCCCCCTAGGAGATGGCGCTGAAGCTTTCTTT. Translation gives CASGPLGDGAEAFF.

A remark on this clonotype: This may be a read error, as it is one base from a much larger clone. Here the CDR3 reads CASSSRIGAFF. The DNA of the CDR3 is TGTGCCAGCAGCTCCCGGATTGGGGCTTTCTTT. The rearrangement links TRBV6-6 to TRBJ1-1; no clear D gene. CDR1 and CDR2 (germline): MNHNY, SVGAGI (reference sequence). CDR3 size: 11 residues. Trimming took 6 bases from V and 11 from J, leaving 13 bases between them.

In its sample, this clonotype is medium-sized. The V call is TRBV3-1, the J call TRBJ2-6; the match to TRBD1 covers 9 bases. This CDR3 has 13 amino acids. Germline trimming cut 6 bases from V and 9 bases from J; bases unmatched to any gene: 3. Germline CDR1 reads LGHDT; CDR2 reads YNNKEL (reference sequence). CDR3 DNA: TGTGCCAGCAGGGACAGGGGTGGCAACGTCCTGACTTTC. Amino acids: CASRDRGGNVLTF.

V usage is TRBV6-2 or TRBV6-3 and J usage is TRBJ2-1; 12 bases match TRBD2. V lost 6 bases and J lost 2; bases outside the gene matches: 5. The CDR3 has 16 amino acids. The germline V gene encodes CDR1 MNHEY and CDR2 SVGEGT. This chain's CDR3 is CASSRSSGRAYNEQFF. Written as DNA, the CDR3 is TGTGCCAGCAGCCGCTCTAGCGGGAGGGCCTACAATGAGCAGTTCTTC.

As for this clonotype: Mismatch with germline at one junction end may stem from a read error. The J gene is TRBJ2-6, the V gene TRBV3-1; 8 bases map to TRBD1. The germline V gene encodes CDR1 LGHDT and CDR2 YNNKEL (reference sequence). The CDR3 runs 13 residues. This CDR3 reads CASRDRSGNVLTF. The CDR3 bases are TGCGCCAGCAGGGACAGGAGTGGCAACGTCCTGACTTTC. Full variable domain (outside the CDR3, taken from reference TRBV3-1 and TRBJ2-6): DTAVSQTPKYLVTQMGNDKSIKCEQNLGHDTMYWYKQDSKKFLKIMFSYNNKELIINETVPNRFSPKSPDKAHLNLHINSLELGDSAVYFCASRDRSGNVLTFGAGSRLTVL.

V usage is TRBV5-4 and J usage is TRBJ1-2; D gene uncertain. The CDR3 covers 15 residues. V lost 6 bases to trimming and J lost 2 bases, with 17 bases between them. Germline V gene lookup returns CDR1 SGHNT and CDR2 YYREEE (reference sequence). DNA of the CDR3: TGTGCCAGCACCGATTTTATGGGTAGGAACTATGGCTACACCTTC. As protein: CASTDFMGRNYGYTF.

This clonotype was observed at least ten times. The chain recombines TRBV28 with TRBJ1-4; possible D gene TRBD1, 5 bases. Germline CDR1 MDHEN, CDR2 SYDVKM. Trimming pared 3 bases from V and 1 base from J, leaving 6 bases between. There are 14 residues in the CDR3. Here the CDR3 reads CASSLTVTNEKLFF. The DNA of the CDR3 is TGTGCCAGCAGTTTGACAGTAACTAATGAAAAACTGTTTTTT.

In its sample, this clonotype was seen a few times. The chain has TRBV19 and TRBJ2-5; tentative D call: TRBD1 (5 bases). Trimming removed 5 bases at V and 3 bases at J, with 19 bases between. The germline V gene encodes CDR1 LNHDA and CDR2 SQIVND (reference sequence). The CDR3 length is 16 residues. CDR3 amino acids: CASSRLGRAWEETQYF. Here the CDR3 DNA reads TGTGCCAGTAGTCGACTGGGCAGGGCATGGGAAGAGACCCAGTACTTC.

The V call is TRBV4-1, the J call TRBJ1-4; the D is unclear. Looked up from germline, CDR1 is MGHRA and CDR2 is YSYEKL. This CDR3 region has 15 residues. Trimming took off 6 bases at V and 4 bases at J, with 15 bases between the two ends. DNA of the CDR3: TGCGCCAGCAGGGAGCCGTGGGCCGATAATGAAAAACTGTTTTTT. Protein sequence: CASREPWADNEKLFF.

This clonotype is labeled as medium-sized. The V and J genes are TRBV12-3 or TRBV12-4 and TRBJ1-5; a weak D match, TRBD1 (5 bases). The CDR3 length is 15 residues. V lost 2 bases and J 1 base, leaving 9 bases between the germline ends. DNA for the CDR3: TGTGCCAGCAGTTTATCGTCAGGGAGCAATCAGCCCCAGCATTTT. The encoded protein is CASSLSSGSNQPQHF.

V and J are TRBV10-1 and TRBJ2-7, with TRBD2 matching over 13 bases. The V gene's germline CDR1 is WNHNN and CDR2 SYGVQD (reference sequence). The junction had 11 bases not matched to a gene; V was cut back by 3 bases and J by 9 bases. The CDR3 has 16 amino acids. In DNA, the CDR3 is TGCGCCAGCAGTGATCAGACTAGCGGGGGGCCGCCAGCGCAGTACTTC. It specifies CASSDQTSGGPPAQYF.

In its sample, this clonotype was seen many times. V and J are TRBV11-2 and TRBJ2-7; 10 nucleotides align to TRBD2. This CDR3 spans 15 amino acids. The germline gives CDR1 SGHAT, CDR2 FQNNGV. V was clipped by 5 bases and J by 7 bases; unmatched bases: 11. The chain's CDR3 is CASSPRTSGILEQYF. The CDR3 nucleotides read TGTGCCAGCAGCCCCCGGACTAGCGGAATCTTAGAGCAGTACTTC.

The V call is TRBV3-1, the J call TRBJ1-4; a weak D match, TRBD1 (5 bases). The CDR3 contains 14 residues. Germline assignment: CDR1 LGHDT and CDR2 YNNKEL (reference sequence). Deletions cut 4 bases from V and 8 bases from J, with 14 bases between. The DNA for the CDR3 is TGTGCCAGCAGCCTACAGGTTCGGGGCGAAAAACTGTTTTTT. This sequence encodes CASSLQVRGEKLFF. The whole variable domain, remainder taken from reference TRBV3-1 and TRBJ1-4, is DTAVSQTPKYLVTQMGNDKSIKCEQNLGHDTMYWYKQDSKKFLKIMFSYNNKELIINETVPNRFSPKSPDKAHLNLHINSLELGDSAVYFCASSLQVRGEKLFFGSGTQLSVL.

The sample holds a few counts of this clonotype. J is TRBJ1-5 and V is TRBV6-6, with D possibly matching TRBD1 (5 bases). The CDR3 sequence is 16 residues long. Trimming took off 2 bases at V and 9 bases at J, with 20 bases between the two ends. CDR1 is MNHNY, CDR2 SVGAGI, per germline (reference sequence). The CDR3 nucleotides read TGTGCCAGCAGTTACGTGGTCGGGGCCTACTGGGGGCCCCAGCATTTT. It encodes CASSYVVGAYWGPQHF.

Turning to this clonotype: A read error may explain this, as a much larger clone is one base away. The V gene is TRBV15, the J gene TRBJ2-2; D call uncertain. The CDR3 runs 16 residues. Looked up from germline, CDR1 is LNHNV and CDR2 is YYDKDF (reference sequence). The chain's CDR3 is CAASRVWNANTGELFF. CDR3 DNA: TGTGCCGCCAGCAGAGTGTGGAATGCGAACACCGGGGAGCTGTTTTTT.

The CDR3 region is CASSQDKGVGNTIYF. For the CDR3, the DNA is TGTGCCAGCAGCCAAGATAAAGGGGTTGGAAACACCATATATTTT. V is TRBV3-1 and J is TRBJ1-3; D may be TRBD1 (5 bases). This CDR3 is built from 15 residues. The germline V and J ends were trimmed by 0 bases and 3 bases, with 9 bases remaining between them. In germline, CDR1 is LGHDT, CDR2 YNNKEL (reference sequence).

This clonotype turned up a few times. The chain uses TRBV30 and TRBJ1-1; D not certain. Germline V gene data show CDR1 as GTSNPN and CDR2 as SVGIG (reference sequence). V lost 7 bases and J lost 5, with 11 bases in between. This CDR3 is built from 11 residues. The CDR3 bases are TGTGCCTACACGGGCGGGACTGAAGCTTTCTTT. This translates into CAYTGGTEAFF. Full variable domain (missing parts from reference TRBV30 and TRBJ1-1): SQTIHQWPATLVQPVGSPLSLECTVEGTSNPNLYWYRQAAGRGLQLLFYSVGIGQISSEVPQNLSASRPQDRQFILSSKKLLLSDSGFYLCAYTGGTEAFFGQGTRLTVV.

In its sample, this clonotype is medium-sized. The chain employs TRBV12-3 or TRBV12-4 and TRBJ2-3; weak D call: TRBD2 (5 bases). Deletions cut 4 bases from V and 2 bases from J, with 10 bases between. The CDR3 totals 14 residues. CDR3 region: CASSSGKVTDTQYF. DNA of the CDR3: TGTGCCAGCAGTTCGGGGAAGGTCACAGATACGCAGTATTTT.

This sequence joins TRBV7-2 and TRBJ1-4; tentatively, D is TRBD1 (6 bases). V lost 6 bases to trimming and J lost 6 bases, with 14 bases between them. CDR3 size: 14 residues. Germline V gene sequence: CDR1 SGHTA, CDR2 FQGNSA. CDR3 region: CASRVGGADEKLFF. The CDR3 DNA reads as TGTGCCAGCAGGGTCGGGGGCGCGGATGAAAAACTGTTTTTT.

A few counts support this clonotype. CDR3 bases: TGCGCCAGCAGCTTGGGGGCAGAGGATAATTCACCCCTCCACTTT. As protein: CASSLGAEDNSPLHF. The J gene is TRBJ1-6, the V gene TRBV5-1; no clear D gene. Germline values: CDR1 SGHRS, CDR2 YFSETQ. This CDR3 spans 15 amino acids. V gave up 0 bases and J gave up 5 bases, with 9 bases separating them.

About this clonotype itself: A much larger clone lies a single base off, so this may be a read error. The chain couples TRBV11-2 to TRBJ2-7, with a tentative D call TRBD2 (5 bases). There are 14 residues in the CDR3. Germline V gene sequence: CDR1 SGHAT, CDR2 FQNNGV. CDR3 loop: CASSFVGETYGQYF. As DNA, the CDR3 is TGTGCCAGCAGCTTTGTTGGGGAGACCTACGGGCAGTACTTC.